The sequence of this T cell receptor beta chain was determined in a study of blood T cell dynamics during melanoma immunotherapy. CDR1 is LNHDA and CDR2 is SQIVND in the germline V gene (reference sequence). Trimming took 6 bases from V and 12 from J, leaving 15 bases between them. The CDR3 spans 12 residues. Sequencing was performed with immunoSEQ multiplex PCR; in TCRdb, only in-frame clones are kept and a portion is missing. The sample gives about 18,000 clones, approximately 93% of which show up once; less than 2% is in the top ten. The time point: pre-treatment baseline. Patients with prior systemic cancer treatment, concomitant immunosuppressants, or other active malignancies were excluded.

The clonotype comes from a human donor with melanoma. The chain uses TRBV19 and TRBJ2-1; D possibly corresponds to TRBD2 (6 bases). Sequences were derived from blood, sampled from a patient treated with checkpoint blockade. This CDR3 reads CASSPGTRLQFF. Written as DNA, the CDR3 is TGTGCCAGTAGCCCAGGGACTCGGCTGCAGTTCTTC.